This T cell receptor beta chain was captured in a study of T cell changes during pregnancy in multiple sclerosis. Using immunoSEQ multiplex PCR, the repertoire was profiled, and TCRdb retains in-frame clones only, with some absent. Among tens of thousands of clones, around 91% were seen once, and the ten largest hold 0.7%. The CDR3 spans 15 residues. Trimming cost V 1 base and J 4 bases; bases outside gene matches: 3. Per germline, CDR1 MNHNS and CDR2 SASEGT. Material: peripheral blood, obtained in the third trimester of pregnancy. This clonotype was sampled from a female donor in good health, enrolled as a control in a pregnancy study. This chain joins TRBV6-1 and TRBJ1-4, with 7 bases identical to TRBD1. Here the CDR3 reads CASSEGTGVNEKLFF. Here the CDR3 DNA reads TGTGCCAGCAGTGAAGGGACAGGAGTTAATGAAAAACTGTTTTTT.